A single sample is the source of the 25 T cell receptor beta chains below, sequenced in a study of blood T cells in healthy people across ages. Next came a second PCR, run for roughly 6 to 11 cycles, which used a sample-barcoded 5' primer along with a J-beta primer mix. One entry per CDR3 protein, called by TCRdb with MiXCR from the 5' RACE reads. The sample includes approximately 1.5 million distinct CDR3 sequences, around 36% of them seen just once. Specimen: blood. All receptors come from a woman aged 25 to 39 in good health.

The J gene is TRBJ1-5, the V gene TRBV20-1; D unclear. Germline assignment: CDR1 DFQATT and CDR2 SNEGSKA (reference sequence). The V gene lost 1 base and the J gene lost 3 bases, with 10 bases spanning the gap. The length of the CDR3 is 14 residues. DNA of the CDR3: TGCAGTGCTAGAGCTGCGGGGTTCAATCAGCCCCAGCATTTT. It yields the protein CSARAAGFNQPQHF.

The genes are TRBV27 and TRBJ1-1; D gene ambiguous. This CDR3 region has 15 residues. Trimming took off 0 bases at V and 0 bases at J, with 8 bases between the two ends. CDR1 is MNHEY, CDR2 SMNVEV, per germline (reference sequence). CDR3 in DNA: TGTGCCAGCAGTTTATCGCGCAGTCTGAACACTGAAGCTTTCTTT. Amino acid sequence: CASSLSRSLNTEAFF.

The rearrangement joins TRBV27 to TRBJ2-7; the match to TRBD1 covers 8 bases. This CDR3 comprises 12 residues. V trimming: 6 bases; J trimming: 5 bases; junction bases outside the gene matches: 3. Germline loops: CDR1 MNHEY, CDR2 SMNVEV (reference sequence). Here the CDR3 DNA reads TGTGCCAGCAGGACAGGGGACAACGAGCAGTACTTC. Protein: CASRTGDNEQYF.

The count of this clonotype is one. This chain uses TRBV20-1 with TRBJ2-1, with 8 bases that match TRBD2. Trimming cost V 6 bases and J 2 bases; bases outside gene matches: 9. The V gene's germline CDR1 is DFQATT and CDR2 SNEGSKA (reference sequence). CDR3 length equals 15 residues. The CDR3 bases are TGCAGTGCCATCGGGGGGGCCAGTCCCTACAATGAGCAGTTCTTC. As protein: CSAIGGASPYNEQFF.

The V gene is TRBV27, the J gene TRBJ2-7; the match to TRBD1 covers 9 bases. CDR1 is MNHEY and CDR2 is SMNVEV in the germline V gene (reference sequence). The length of the CDR3 is 15 residues. Unmatched junction bases numbered 8, after V lost 6 bases and J lost 2 bases. DNA of the CDR3: TGTGCCAGCAGACCTGGACAGGGGTCAACCTACGAGCAGTACTTC. Encoded protein: CASRPGQGSTYEQYF.

The chain carries TRBV6-5 and TRBJ1-2; a possible D gene is TRBD1 (6 bases). Trimming removed 6 bases at V and 7 bases at J, with 15 bases between. Looked up from germline, CDR1 is MNHEY and CDR2 is SVGAGI. This CDR3 is built from 13 residues. CDR3 sequence (DNA): TGTGCCAGCAGCCGCGGGCAGGGGCTTGGCTACACCTTC. The encoded protein is CASSRGQGLGYTF.

This clonotype was observed a handful of times. J is TRBJ1-6 and V is TRBV6-6; no clear D. CDR1 is MNHNY, CDR2 SVGAGI, per germline (reference sequence). The CDR3 sequence is 13 residues long. The ends were cut back, 8 bases at V and 1 base at J, with 6 bases in the middle. The CDR3 DNA reads as TGTGCCAGCTATGGGTCCTATAATTCACCCCTCCACTTT. Amino acids: CASYGSYNSPLHF.

CDR3 loop: CAWSGGSPLHF. The CDR3 region has the DNA TGTGCCTGGAGTGGGGGCTCACCCCTCCACTTT. V is TRBV30 and J is TRBJ1-6; possible D gene TRBD1, 5 bases. There are 11 residues in the CDR3. The V gene's germline CDR1 is GTSNPN and CDR2 SVGIG (reference sequence). With 1 base removed from V and 10 bases from J, the gap between germline ends came to 5 bases.

This clonotype was detected a few times. V gene TRBV10-3 combines with J gene TRBJ2-1; 13 positions agree with TRBD2. The V gene's germline CDR1 is ENHRY and CDR2 SYGVKD. The V gene end was trimmed by 2 bases and the J gene end by 8 bases; junction bases not matched to a gene: 6. The CDR3 totals 16 residues. CDR3 protein: CAISEGLAGDFYEQFF. CDR3 sequence (DNA): TGTGCCATCAGTGAGGGACTAGCGGGAGATTTCTATGAGCAGTTCTTC.

This clonotype has more than one count but fewer than ten. The CDR3 here is CASSLIPRGGTNEKLFF. The CDR3 DNA sequence: TGCGCCAGCAGCCTGATTCCCCGGGGGGGGACTAATGAAAAACTGTTTTTT. This chain uses TRBV4-1 with TRBJ1-4; tentatively, D is TRBD1 (5 bases). Per the germline V gene, CDR1 is MGHRA and CDR2 is YSYEKL. V dropped 4 bases and J dropped 2 bases, with 17 bases sitting between them. This CDR3 is 17 amino acids long.

This clonotype showed up just a few times. J is TRBJ2-7 and V is TRBV10-3, with D hard to call. CDR3 length: 14 amino acids. V lost 0 bases and J 2 bases, leaving 8 bases between the germline ends. Germline CDR1 ENHRY, CDR2 SYGVKD. The DNA for the CDR3 is TGTGCCATCAGTGAGTCCTTCGTCACCTACGAGCAGTACTTC. It encodes CAISESFVTYEQYF.

This clonotype showed up just once. The J gene is TRBJ1-4, the V gene TRBV7-2; D possibly corresponds to TRBD1 (5 bases). With 6 bases removed from V and 5 bases from J, the gap between germline ends came to 13 bases. Germline-derived CDR1 and CDR2 are SGHTA and FQGNSA. The CDR3 has 14 amino acids. The CDR3 here is CASSFKWGNEKLFF. CDR3 sequence (DNA): TGTGCCAGCAGTTTTAAGTGGGGGAATGAAAAACTGTTTTTT. Full variable domain (rest looked up from reference TRBV7-2 and TRBJ1-4): GAGVSQSPSNKVTEKGKDVELRCDPISGHTALYWYRQSLGQGLEFLIYFQGNSAPDKSGLPSDRFSAERTGGSVSTLTIQRTQQEDSAVYLCASSFKWGNEKLFFGSGTQLSVL.

The rearrangement links TRBV25-1 to TRBJ2-5; D perhaps matches TRBD1 (5 bases). The J call may be wrong; the DNA end is better matched by TRBJ2-7. CDR1 is MGHDK, CDR2 SYGVNS, per germline. This CDR3 is 13 amino acids long. DNA for the CDR3: TGTGCCAGCAGGGCCGGTGGGGCCCACGAGCAGTACTTC. Translating gives CASRAGGAHEQYF.

V and J are TRBV21-1 and TRBJ2-1. TRBV21-1 has pseudogene status. This CDR3 contains 16 residues. The CDR3 DNA reads as TGTGCCAGCAGCAAAGTATGGGGAGGTCCCTACAATGAGCAGTTCTTC. As protein: CASSKVWGGPYNEQFF.

This clonotype came up a few times. The chain is built from TRBV10-3 and TRBJ1-1; no firm D call. Trimming pared 3 bases from V and 4 bases from J, leaving 9 bases between. Germline V gives CDR1 ENHRY, CDR2 SYGVKD. CDR3 length equals 13 residues. CDR3 residues: CAISDRRSTEAFF. CDR3 in DNA: TGTGCCATCAGTGATCGGCGGTCCACTGAAGCTTTCTTT.

The rearrangement links TRBV10-3 to TRBJ2-2, with 8 positions matching TRBD1. In germline, CDR1 is ENHRY, CDR2 SYGVKD. J lost 6 bases, V lost 3 bases, and 6 bases had no gene match. CDR3 length: 15 amino acids. The CDR3 DNA sequence: TGTGCCATCAGTGACAGGGGGCATAGCGCCGGGGAGCTGTTTTTT. Translation: CAISDRGHSAGELFF.

Turning to this clonotype: This may be a read error, as it is one base from a much larger clone. The J gene is TRBJ2-3, the V gene TRBV29-1; D unresolved. Germline CDR1 and CDR2: SQVTM and ANQGSEA. Trimming stripped 5 bases from V and 5 bases from J, with 11 bases between. CDR3 size: 12 residues. CDR3 region: CSVKASGDTQYF. For the CDR3, the DNA is TGCAGCGTTAAAGCCAGTGGAGATACGCAGTATTTT.

This clonotype has just a few counts. The chain employs TRBV7-9 and TRBJ2-5, with 8 bases that match TRBD2. Unmatched junction bases numbered 19, after V lost 5 bases and J lost 11 bases. This CDR3 spans 16 amino acids. Germline CDR1 is SEHNR and CDR2 is FQNEAQ (reference sequence). CDR3 amino acids: CASSRAGGLINGEQYF. DNA of the CDR3: TGTGCCAGCAGCCGCGCGGGAGGACTGATTAATGGGGAGCAGTACTTC.

This clonotype was observed a handful of times. CDR3 region: CASSSFKERSSYNEQFF. CDR3 nucleotide sequence: TGTGCCAGCAGTTCCTTTAAGGAGAGGAGCTCCTACAATGAGCAGTTCTTC. The chain couples TRBV6-2 or TRBV6-3 to TRBJ2-1; D unresolved. Germline V gene lookup returns CDR1 MNHEY and CDR2 SVGEGT. This CDR3 region has 17 residues. Trimming removed 4 bases at V and 0 bases at J, with 16 bases between.

In this sample, this clonotype turned up many times. The chain couples TRBV11-1 to TRBJ2-1; either TRBD1 or TRBD2 may supply D (5 bases each). The V gene's germline CDR1 is SGHAT and CDR2 FQDESV (reference sequence). Deletions cut 6 bases from V and 5 bases from J, with 8 bases between. This CDR3 has 12 amino acids. This CDR3 is CASSVGDNEQFF. The CDR3 bases are TGTGCCAGCAGTGTGGGGGACAATGAGCAGTTCTTC.

This sequence joins TRBV28 and TRBJ2-7; TRBD2 matches at 7 bases. Germline lookup yields CDR1 MDHEN and CDR2 SYDVKM. The CDR3 sequence is 15 residues long. The V gene end was trimmed by 6 bases and the J gene end by 0 bases; junction bases not matched to a gene: 8. CDR3 loop: CASRQTLATSYEQYF. CDR3 nucleotide sequence: TGTGCCAGCAGACAAACACTAGCGACCTCCTACGAGCAGTACTTC.

In this sample, this clonotype turned up once. V gene TRBV7-7 combines with J gene TRBJ1-3; no definite D call. The V end lost 3 bases, the J end lost 4 bases, and 7 bases lay between the germline ends. Germline CDR1 is SSHAT and CDR2 is FNYEAQ (reference sequence). CDR3 length: 13 residues. CDR3 DNA: TGTGCCAGCAGCTTCCAGCCAGGAAACACCATATATTTT. It is translated as CASSFQPGNTIYF. Together with reference TRBV7-7 and TRBJ1-3, the CDR3 gives the full variable domain: GAGVSQSPRYKVTKRGQDVTLRCDPISSHATLYWYQQALGQGPEFLTYFNYEAQPDKSGLPSDRFSAERPEGSISTLTIQRTEQRDSAMYRCASSFQPGNTIYFGEGSWLTVV.

V usage is TRBV12-3 or TRBV12-4 and J usage is TRBJ1-1; the D gene is possibly TRBD1 (5 bases). Trimming shortened V by 4 bases and J by 6 bases, and 12 bases separated the two germline ends. The CDR3 has 13 amino acids. CDR3 sequence: CASSWRGVAEAFF. In nucleotides, the CDR3 is TGTGCCAGCAGTTGGCGGGGCGTTGCTGAAGCTTTCTTT.

The chain uses TRBV6-2 or TRBV6-3 and TRBJ2-5; tentatively, D is TRBD2 (5 bases). Trimming pared 0 bases from V and 5 bases from J, leaving 16 bases between. This CDR3 is 16 amino acids long. CDR1 is MNHEY and CDR2 is SVGEGT in the germline V gene. CDR3 DNA: TGTGCCAGCAGTTACTCCGGACGGGGAAGTTTGGAGACCCAGTACTTC. Its translation is CASSYSGRGSLETQYF.

This clonotype has a handful of counts. The chain links TRBV12-3 or TRBV12-4 to TRBJ2-3; TRBD2 is a possible D gene (5 bases). The CDR3 contains 16 residues. Trimming shortened V by 3 bases and J by 0 bases, and 13 bases separated the two germline ends. This chain's CDR3 is CASSLFSGASTDTQYF. CDR3 bases: TGTGCCAGCAGTTTGTTCAGCGGTGCTAGCACAGATACGCAGTATTTT.